One and the same sample provided the 6 T cell receptor beta chains below, sequenced in a study of T cell responses to AZD1222 COVID-19 vaccine. TCRdb keeps only in-frame clones here, not all; method: immunoSEQ multiplex PCR. The sample shows 55,000 to 90,000 clones, roughly four fifths of them seen only once. This specimen was peripheral blood, taken on day 0 of AZD1222 vaccination. Receptors originate from an adult in good health.

The CDR3 sequence is CASSLAWQGNSPLHF. CDR3 in DNA: TGTGCCAGCAGCTTAGCCTGGCAGGGCAATTCACCCCTCCACTTT. This chain links TRBV7-2 with TRBJ1-6, with TRBD1 as a possible D gene (5 bases). CDR1 SGHTA and CDR2 FQGNSA come from the germline V gene. Between the trimmed V and J ends, which lost 0 bases and 7 bases, there was a span of 10 bases. There are 15 residues in the CDR3.

This chain links TRBV11-3 with TRBJ2-7; possible D gene TRBD1, 5 bases. Germline V gene lookup returns CDR1 SGHNT and CDR2 YENEEA. The germline V and J ends were trimmed by 5 bases and 3 bases, with 14 bases remaining between them. This CDR3 comprises 14 residues. CDR3 nucleotides: TGTGCCAGCAGCCCCTGGGGCACAGACTACGAGCAGTACTTC. This sequence encodes CASSPWGTDYEQYF.

The CDR3 DNA is TGTGCCAGTAGTGAATCATCCACAGGGGGCTGGCAGCCCCAGCATTTT. This translates into CASSESSTGGWQPQHF. The rearrangement uses TRBV19 and TRBJ1-5, with 9 bases fitting TRBD1. Trimming cost V 5 bases and J 7 bases; bases outside gene matches: 12. This CDR3 is built from 16 residues. The germline CDR1 and CDR2 sequences are LNHDA and SQIVND (reference sequence). Supplemented by reference TRBV19 and TRBJ1-5, the full variable domain reads DGGITQSPKYLFRKEGQNVTLSCEQNLNHDAMYWYRQDPGQGLRLIYYSQIVNDFQKGDIAEGYSVSREKKESFPLTVTSAQKNPTAFYLCASSESSTGGWQPQHFGDGTRLSIL.

The chain has TRBV7-8 and TRBJ1-2; a possible D gene is TRBD1 (5 bases). The germline V and J ends were trimmed by 1 base and 3 bases, with 9 bases remaining between them. CDR3 length: 14 amino acids. The germline V gene has CDR1 SGHVS and CDR2 FQNEAQ. CDR3 bases: TGTGCCAGCAGCTTAGGTACAGGCCACTATGGCTACACCTTC. Translation: CASSLGTGHYGYTF.

The V and J genes are TRBV29-1 and TRBJ1-2; D remains ambiguous. V was cut by 7 bases and J by 4 bases, with 16 bases left in between. This CDR3 region has 13 residues. CDR1 and CDR2 from the germline V gene are SQVTM and ANQGSEA. CDR3 nucleotide sequence: TGCAGCGCCCGGTCGGGCATTCTCTATGGCTACACCTTC. Protein: CSARSGILYGYTF.

The chain has TRBV4-1 and TRBJ2-5, with a possible D match to TRBD2 (7 bases). The CDR3 has 16 residues. V shed 0 bases and J shed 1 base, with 12 bases lying between them. Germline V gives CDR1 MGHRA, CDR2 YSYEKL. The CDR3 here is CASSQEVGGPQETQYF. The CDR3 DNA sequence: TGCGCCAGCAGCCAAGAGGTGGGGGGGCCCCAAGAGACCCAGTACTTC.